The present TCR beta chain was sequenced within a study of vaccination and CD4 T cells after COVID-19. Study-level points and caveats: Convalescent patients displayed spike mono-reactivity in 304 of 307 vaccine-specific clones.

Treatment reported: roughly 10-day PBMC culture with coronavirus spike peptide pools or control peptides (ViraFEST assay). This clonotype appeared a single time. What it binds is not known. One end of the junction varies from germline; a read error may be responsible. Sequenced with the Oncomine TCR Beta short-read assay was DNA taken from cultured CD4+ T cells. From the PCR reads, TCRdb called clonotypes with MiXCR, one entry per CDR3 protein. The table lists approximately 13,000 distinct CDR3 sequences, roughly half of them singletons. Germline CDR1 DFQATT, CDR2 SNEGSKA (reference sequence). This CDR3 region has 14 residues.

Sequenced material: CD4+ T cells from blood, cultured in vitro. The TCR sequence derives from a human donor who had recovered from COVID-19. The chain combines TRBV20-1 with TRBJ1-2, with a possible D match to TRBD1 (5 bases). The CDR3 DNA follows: TGCAGTGCTAGTGCAGGGAGTCGTAACGATGGCTACACCTTC. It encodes CSASAGSRNDGYTF.